This TCR beta chain was captured by sequencing in a study of Graves' ophthalmopathy and Graves' hyperthyroidism. Findings and limits, study-wide: Discriminating ophthalmopathy from stable hyperthyroidism, a 13-signature model attained a sensitivity of under 90% and a specificity of just under 84%.

CDR3 length: 13 amino acids. Germline V gene sequence: CDR1 LGHDT, CDR2 YNNKEL (reference sequence). V lost 3 bases and J 5 bases, leaving 8 bases between the germline ends. The authors enrolled newly diagnosed hyperthyroidism patients aged 18 to 65 with under 2 months' duration. Pregnancy or lactation, uncontrolled infections and other autoimmune diseases were grounds for excluding patients. Clinical symptoms, serum thyroxine, TRAb, thyroid ultrasound and orbital computed tomography formed the basis of diagnosis. As for this clonotype: As yet, its antigen is unknown.

RNA transcripts served as template for amplifying TCR beta CDR3 sequences. RT-PCR with HTBI primers came first, then second-round multiplex PCR. From the multiplex PCR reads, TCRdb called clonotypes with MiXCR, one entry per CDR3 protein. Here the sample spans 500,000 to 700,000 distinct CDR3 sequences, 35% to 45% being singletons. Sequences were obtained from peripheral blood or thyroid tissue (not recorded which). The chain recombines TRBV3-1 with TRBJ1-3; unclear D gene. This clonotype originated in an adult man with Graves' hyperthyroidism. The CDR3, as DNA: TGTGCCAGCAGCCAGGGGATTAGAAACACCATATATTTT. Encoded protein: CASSQGIRNTIYF.